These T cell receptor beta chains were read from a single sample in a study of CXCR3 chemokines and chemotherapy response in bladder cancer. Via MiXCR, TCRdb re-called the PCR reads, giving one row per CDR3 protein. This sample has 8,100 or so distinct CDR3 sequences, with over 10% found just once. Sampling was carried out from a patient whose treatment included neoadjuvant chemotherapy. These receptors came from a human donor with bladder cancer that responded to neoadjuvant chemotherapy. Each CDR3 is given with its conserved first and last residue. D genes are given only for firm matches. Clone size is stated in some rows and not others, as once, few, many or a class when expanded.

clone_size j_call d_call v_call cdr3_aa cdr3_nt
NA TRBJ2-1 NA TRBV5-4 CASSLDSYNEQFF TGTGCCAGCAGCTTGGATTCCTACAATGAGCAGTTCTTC
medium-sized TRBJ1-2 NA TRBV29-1 CSVEDWQASYGYTF TGCAGCGTTGAAGACTGGCAAGCCTCCTATGGCTACACCTTC
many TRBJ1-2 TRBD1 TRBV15 CATSRDPTGGHVNYGYTF TGTGCCACCAGCAGAGATCCGACAGGGGGTCACGTAAACTATGGCTACACCTTC
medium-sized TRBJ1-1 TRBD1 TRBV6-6 CASSTHSGTANTEAFF TGTGCCAGCTCGACTCACTCCGGGACAGCGAACACTGAAGCTTTCTTT
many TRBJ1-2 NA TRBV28 CASSFPDNFGGYTF TGTGCCAGCAGTTTCCCGGACAACTTTGGAGGCTACACCTTC
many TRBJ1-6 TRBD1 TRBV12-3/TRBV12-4 CASSQTGVQSPLHF TGTGCCAGCAGTCAGACAGGGGTGCAATCACCCCTCCACTTT
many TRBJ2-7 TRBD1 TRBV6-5 CASSEGQGRQEQYF TGTGCCAGCAGTGAGGGACAGGGAAGACAAGAGCAGTACTTC
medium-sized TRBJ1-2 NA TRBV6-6 CASRRDNTNYGYTF TGTGCCAGCAGGAGAGACAATACTAACTATGGCTACACCTTC
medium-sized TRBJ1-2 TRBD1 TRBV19 CASSMTGSEGYTF TGTGCCAGTAGTATGACAGGGTCGGAAGGCTACACCTTC
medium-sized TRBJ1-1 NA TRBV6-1 CASSDRESTEAFF TGTGCCAGCAGTGACAGGGAAAGCACTGAAGCTTTCTTT
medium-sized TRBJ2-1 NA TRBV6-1 CASSEAGRRGNEQFF TGTGCCAGCAGTGAAGCAGGGAGGCGCGGCAATGAGCAGTTCTTC
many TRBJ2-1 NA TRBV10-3 CAISSVGNEQFF TGTGCCATCAGTTCCGTGGGCAATGAGCAGTTCTTC
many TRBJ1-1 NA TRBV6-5 CASSLQGMNTEAFF TGTGCCAGCAGTTTGCAGGGAATGAACACTGAAGCTTTCTTT
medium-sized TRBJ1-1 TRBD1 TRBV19 CASSITGGEAFF TGTGCCAGTAGTATCACAGGGGGCGAAGCTTTCTTT
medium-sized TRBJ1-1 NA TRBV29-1 CSVEDVQGGNTEAFF TGCAGCGTTGAAGATGTACAGGGAGGGAACACTGAAGCTTTCTTT
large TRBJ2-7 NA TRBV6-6 CASRGIVGTTVYEQYF TGTGCCAGCCGTGGGATAGTCGGGACAACTGTCTACGAGCAGTACTTC
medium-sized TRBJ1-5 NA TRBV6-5 CASRGDTNQPQHF TGTGCCAGCAGAGGGGACACCAATCAGCCCCAGCATTTT
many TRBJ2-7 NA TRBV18 CASSPPWDSYEQYF TGTGCCAGCTCACCGCCATGGGATTCCTACGAGCAGTACTTC
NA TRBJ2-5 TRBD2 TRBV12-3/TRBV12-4 CASSSPLAGPQETQYF TGTGCCAGCAGCTCACCACTAGCGGGGCCCCAAGAGACCCAGTACTTC
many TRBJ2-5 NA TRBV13 CASSSYAEGRGTQYF TGTGCCAGCAGCTCCTACGCCGAGGGGAGAGGGACCCAGTACTTC
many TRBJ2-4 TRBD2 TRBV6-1 CASSATSGGVVAKNIQYF TGTGCCAGCAGTGCGACTAGCGGGGGGGTCGTGGCCAAAAACATTCAGTACTTC
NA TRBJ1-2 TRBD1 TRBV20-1 CSADGQGMNYGYTF TGCAGTGCAGACGGACAGGGTATGAACTATGGCTACACCTTC
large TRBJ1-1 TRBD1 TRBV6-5 CASSSMDRVEAFF TGTGCCAGCAGTTCCATGGACAGGGTTGAAGCTTTCTTT
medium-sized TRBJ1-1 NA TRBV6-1 CASSEVWGANTEAFF TGTGCCAGCAGTGAAGTTTGGGGGGCGAACACTGAAGCTTTCTTT
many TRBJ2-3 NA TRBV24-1 CATSEGGRLDTQYF TGTGCCACCAGTGAGGGGGGGCGTTTAGATACGCAGTATTTT
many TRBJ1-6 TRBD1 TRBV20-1 CSARMGQDNSPLHF TGCAGTGCTAGAATGGGACAGGATAATTCACCCCTCCACTTT
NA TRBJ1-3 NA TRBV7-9 CASSLQGGNTIYF TGTGCCAGCAGCTTACAGGGTGGAAACACCATATATTTT
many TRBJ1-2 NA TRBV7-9 CASSAAAEGGYTF TGTGCCAGCAGCGCCGCCGCCGAGGGAGGCTACACCTTC
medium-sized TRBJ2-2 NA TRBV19 CASSEQGAGTGELFF TGTGCCAGTAGTGAACAGGGTGCGGGCACCGGGGAGCTGTTTTTT